Each of the 14 T cell receptor beta chains below was sequenced from the same sample in a study of T-cell memory formation after mild COVID-19. MiXCR was run by TCRdb on the 5' RACE reads, yielding one entry per CDR3 protein. Among hundreds of thousands of distinct CDR3 sequences, about 15% were seen once, and the ten largest hold 20% to 25%. Input material: PBMCs or a T cell subset sorted from them (not recorded which). The source is a young man who had mild COVID-19 (a few samples of this study predate the infection). Cell type and time point are not known.

This clonotype was detected a few times. The genes are TRBV7-8 and TRBJ1-5; 9 positions match TRBD1. J gave up 4 bases and V 5 bases, and 9 bases lay outside the gene matches. This CDR3 spans 16 amino acids. The germline CDR1 and CDR2 sequences are SGHVS and FQNEAQ. CDR3 bases: TGTGCCAGCAGCCTCGGGACAGGGCGGGCAAATCAGCCCCAGCATTTT. As protein: CASSLGTGRANQPQHF.

The V gene is TRBV6-5, the J gene TRBJ2-7; the match to TRBD1 covers 8 bases. The germline gives CDR1 MNHEY, CDR2 SVGAGI. After removal of 7 bases from V and 2 bases from J, the junction contained 4 bases not matched to a gene. This CDR3 contains 13 residues. CDR3 in DNA: TGTGCCAGCAACTTACAGGGGGCCTACGAGCAGTACTTC. It is translated as CASNLQGAYEQYF.

The J gene is TRBJ2-1, the V gene TRBV6-2 or TRBV6-3; D unresolved. CDR3 length: 15 residues. V was clipped by 8 bases and J by 2 bases, with 16 bases between them. Germline V CDR1 and CDR2: MNHEY, SVGEGT. Written as DNA, the CDR3 is TGTGCCAGCTGTGGGCCCGTGGTCCCCTACAATGAGCAGTTCTTC. Translating gives CASCGPVVPYNEQFF.

This sequence joins TRBV6-5 and TRBJ2-7, with 13 bases matching TRBD2. The CDR3 runs to 15 residues. Germline V gene lookup returns CDR1 MNHEY and CDR2 SVGAGI. V lost 7 bases to trimming and J lost 0 bases; unmatched junction nucleotides: 3. The CDR3 DNA reads TGTGCCAGCAAACTAGCGGGGGGGCCCTCCTACGAGCAGTACGTC. Its translation: CASKLAGGPSYEQYV.

This clonotype showed up just a few times. The CDR3 sequence is CASSQGRGAPQETQYF. The DNA for the CDR3 is TGTGCCAGCAGCCAAGGCCGTGGGGCCCCACAAGAGACCCAGTACTTC. The chain combines TRBV4-2 with TRBJ2-5, with a weak D call TRBD1 (5 bases). The germline V gene has CDR1 LGHNA and CDR2 YNFKEQ. The CDR3 has 16 residues. V dropped 1 base and J dropped 2 bases, with 14 bases sitting between them.

V is TRBV4-2 and J is TRBJ2-3; perhaps TRBD2 as D (6 bases). The CDR3 length is 15 residues. V lost 6 bases and J 2 bases, leaving 15 bases between the germline ends. Germline V gene data show CDR1 as LGHNA and CDR2 as YNFKEQ. DNA of the CDR3: TGTGCCAGCAGGTCACGGGGGACGGACACAGATACGCAGTATTTT. This gives the protein CASRSRGTDTDTQYF.

This clonotype turned up a few times. The chain uses TRBV4-3 and TRBJ1-1; TRBD1 matches 7 bases. The CDR3 sequence is 13 residues long. The J segment lost 8 bases and the V segment lost 2 bases, leaving 5 bases of the junction unmatched. CDR1 and CDR2 (germline): LGHNA, YSLEER. Here the CDR3 DNA reads TGCGCCAGCAGCCAATGGAGAGGGGGCGAAGCTTTCTTT. This gives the protein CASSQWRGGEAFF.

This clonotype turned up a few times. The rearrangement joins TRBV6-5 to TRBJ2-7; D unresolved. V shed 4 bases and J shed 2 bases, with 12 bases lying between them. Germline V CDR1 and CDR2: MNHEY, SVGAGI. The length of the CDR3 is 14 residues. CDR3 bases: TGTGCCAGCAGTTCCGAAGCACTCACCTACGAGCAGTACTTC. Translation gives CASSSEALTYEQYF.

In this sample, this clonotype turned up many times. The chain uses TRBV4-2 and TRBJ2-2, with TRBD2 matching over 8 bases. Germline lookup yields CDR1 LGHNA and CDR2 YNFKEQ. Losses at the gene ends were 4 bases for V and 3 bases for J; bases not matched to a gene: 4. The CDR3 length is 15 residues. This chain's CDR3 is CASSLNGGDTGELFF. The CDR3, as DNA: TGTGCCAGCAGCCTTAACGGGGGGGACACCGGGGAGCTGTTTTTT.

This clonotype has a handful of counts. The chain recombines TRBV5-1 with TRBJ1-1; D gene ambiguous. In germline, CDR1 is SGHRS, CDR2 YFSETQ. The ends were cut back, 0 bases at V and 4 bases at J, with 7 bases in the middle. The CDR3 is made up of 13 amino acids. The CDR3 DNA reads as TGCGCCAGCAGCTTGGGGGAGATCACTGAAGCTTTCTTT. It is translated as CASSLGEITEAFF.

The V gene is TRBV7-2, the J gene TRBJ2-3, with 14 bases aligning to TRBD2. The CDR3 contains 16 residues. V gave up 5 bases and J gave up 9 bases; unmatched junction bases: 10. Germline loops: CDR1 SGHTA, CDR2 FQGNSA. The CDR3 DNA reads TGTGCCAGCAGCCCCAGCGGACTAGCGGGGGGCGGGACGCAGTATTTT. It is translated as CASSPSGLAGGGTQYF.

The chain has TRBV5-1 and TRBJ2-3, with D possibly called TRBD1 or TRBD2 (5 bases each). V was pared by 0 bases and J by 3 bases, with 14 bases between. Germline values: CDR1 SGHRS, CDR2 YFSETQ. The CDR3 covers 16 residues. CDR3 sequence reads: CASSLAQLGETDTQYF. The CDR3 DNA reads as TGCGCCAGCAGCTTGGCCCAGCTGGGGGAGACAGATACGCAGTATTTT.

This clonotype has more than one count but fewer than ten. The chain has TRBV30 and TRBJ2-1; D ambiguous. The germline V gene encodes CDR1 GTSNPN and CDR2 SVGIG (reference sequence). V dropped 0 bases and J dropped 6 bases, with 3 bases sitting between them. This CDR3 is built from 11 residues. CDR3 DNA: TGTGCCTGGAGTGTCCCCAATGAGCAGTTCTTC. Translation gives CAWSVPNEQFF. Combining the CDR3 with reference TRBV30 and TRBJ2-1 gives the whole variable domain SQTIHQWPATLVQPVGSPLSLECTVEGTSNPNLYWYRQAAGRGLQLLFYSVGIGQISSEVPQNLSASRPQDRQFILSSKKLLLSDSGFYLCAWSVPNEQFFGPGTRLTVL.

This clonotype was recorded a few times. The rearrangement uses TRBV15 and TRBJ1-5; D perhaps matches TRBD1 (5 bases). Looked up from germline, CDR1 is LNHNV and CDR2 is YYDKDF (reference sequence). The CDR3 spans 14 residues. The V and J ends lost 6 bases and 3 bases respectively, with 12 bases between them. The CDR3 reads CATRLQGTNQPQHF. The CDR3, as DNA: TGTGCCACCAGACTGCAGGGTACCAATCAGCCCCAGCATTTT.